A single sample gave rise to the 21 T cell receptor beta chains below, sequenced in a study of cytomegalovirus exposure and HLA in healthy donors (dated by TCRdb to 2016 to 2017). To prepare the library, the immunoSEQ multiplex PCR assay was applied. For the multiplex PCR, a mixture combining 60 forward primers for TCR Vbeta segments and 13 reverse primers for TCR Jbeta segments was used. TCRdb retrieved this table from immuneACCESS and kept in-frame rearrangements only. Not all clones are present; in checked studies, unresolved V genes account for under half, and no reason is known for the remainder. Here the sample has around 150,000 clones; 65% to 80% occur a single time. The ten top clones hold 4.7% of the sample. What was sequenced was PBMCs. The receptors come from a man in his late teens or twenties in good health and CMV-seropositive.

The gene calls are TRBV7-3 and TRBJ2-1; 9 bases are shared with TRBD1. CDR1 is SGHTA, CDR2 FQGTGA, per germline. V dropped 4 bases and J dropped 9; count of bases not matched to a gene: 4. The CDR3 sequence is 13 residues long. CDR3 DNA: TGTGCCAGCAGCTCAACAGGGGGCAGTGAGCAGTTCTTC. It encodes CASSSTGGSEQFF. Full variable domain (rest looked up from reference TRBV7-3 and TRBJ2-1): GAGVSQTPSNKVTEKGKYVELRCDPISGHTALYWYRQSLGQGPEFLIYFQGTGAADDSGLPNDRFFAVRPEGSVSTLKIQRTERGDSAVYLCASSSTGGSEQFFGPGTRLTVL.

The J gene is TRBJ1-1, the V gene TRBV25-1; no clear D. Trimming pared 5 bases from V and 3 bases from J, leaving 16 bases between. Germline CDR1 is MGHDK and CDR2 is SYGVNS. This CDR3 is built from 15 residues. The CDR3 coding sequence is TGTGCCAGCAGTCCGGCGGCGGGGAGCTACACTGAAGCTTTCTTT. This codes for CASSPAAGSYTEAFF.

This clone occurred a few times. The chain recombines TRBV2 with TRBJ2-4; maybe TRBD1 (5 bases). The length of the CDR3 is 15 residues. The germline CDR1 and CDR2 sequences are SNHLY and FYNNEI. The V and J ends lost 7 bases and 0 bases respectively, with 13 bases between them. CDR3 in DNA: TGTGCCAGCACATTATCAGGGTTAGCCAAAAACATTCAGTACTTC. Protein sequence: CASTLSGLAKNIQYF.

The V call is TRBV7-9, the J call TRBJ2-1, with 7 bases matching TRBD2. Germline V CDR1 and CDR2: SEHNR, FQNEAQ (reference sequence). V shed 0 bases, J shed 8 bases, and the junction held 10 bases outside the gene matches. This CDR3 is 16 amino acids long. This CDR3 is CASSLAGGITSDEQFF. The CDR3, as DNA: TGTGCCAGCAGCTTAGCGGGAGGGATCACTTCGGATGAGCAGTTCTTC. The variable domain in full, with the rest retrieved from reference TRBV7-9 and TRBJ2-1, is DTGVSQNPRHKITKRGQNVTFRCDPISEHNRLYWYRQTLGQGPEFLTYFQNEAQLEKSRLLSDRFSAERPKGSFSTLEIQRTEQGDSAMYLCASSLAGGITSDEQFFGPGTRLTVL.

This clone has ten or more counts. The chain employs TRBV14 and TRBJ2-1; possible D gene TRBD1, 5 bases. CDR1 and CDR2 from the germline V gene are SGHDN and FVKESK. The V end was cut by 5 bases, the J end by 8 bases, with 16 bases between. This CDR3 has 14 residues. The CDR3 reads CASSGRGRADEQFF. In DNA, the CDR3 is TGTGCCAGCAGCGGAAGGGGAAGGGCGGATGAGCAGTTCTTC.

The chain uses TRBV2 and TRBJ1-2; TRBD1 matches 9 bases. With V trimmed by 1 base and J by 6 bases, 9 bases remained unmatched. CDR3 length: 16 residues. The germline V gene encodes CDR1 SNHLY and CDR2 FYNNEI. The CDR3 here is CASSEEGGWTGDGYTF. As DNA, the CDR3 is TGTGCCAGCAGTGAAGAGGGAGGGTGGACAGGGGATGGCTACACCTTC.

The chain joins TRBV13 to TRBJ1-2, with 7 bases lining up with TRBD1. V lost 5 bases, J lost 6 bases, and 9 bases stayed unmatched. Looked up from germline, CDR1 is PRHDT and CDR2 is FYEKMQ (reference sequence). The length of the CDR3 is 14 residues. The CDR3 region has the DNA TGTGCCAGCAGCCGCAGCACAGGGGAACATGGCTACACCTTC. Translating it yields CASSRSTGEHGYTF.

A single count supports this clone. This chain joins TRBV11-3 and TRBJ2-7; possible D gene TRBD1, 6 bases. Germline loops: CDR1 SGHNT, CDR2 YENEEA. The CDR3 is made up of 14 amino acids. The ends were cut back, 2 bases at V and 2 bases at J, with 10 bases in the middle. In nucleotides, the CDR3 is TGTGCCAGCAGCTTATCGGACAGACCCTACGAGCAGTACGTC. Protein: CASSLSDRPYEQYV.

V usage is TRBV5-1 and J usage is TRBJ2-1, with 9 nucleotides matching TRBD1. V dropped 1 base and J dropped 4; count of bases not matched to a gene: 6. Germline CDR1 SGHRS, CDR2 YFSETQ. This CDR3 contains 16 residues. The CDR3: CASSLSAGQGYNEQFF. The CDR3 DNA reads TGCGCCAGCAGCTTGAGCGCGGGACAGGGTTACAATGAGCAGTTCTTC.

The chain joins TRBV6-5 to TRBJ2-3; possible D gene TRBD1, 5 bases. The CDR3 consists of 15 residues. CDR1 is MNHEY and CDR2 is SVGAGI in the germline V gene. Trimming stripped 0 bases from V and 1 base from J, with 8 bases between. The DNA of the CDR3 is TGTGCCAGCAGTTACTCCGGACACCGCACAGATACGCAGTATTTT. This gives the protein CASSYSGHRTDTQYF.

CDR3 nucleotides: TGTGCCATCGGTTCCAGGGGGATGGAGACCCAGTACTTC. Its translation is CAIGSRGMETQYF. The rearrangement links TRBV10-3 to TRBJ2-5; the match to TRBD1 covers 7 bases. This CDR3 contains 13 residues. Germline V lookup: CDR1 ENHRY, CDR2 SYGVKD. V gave up 8 bases and J gave up 5 bases; unmatched junction bases: 8.

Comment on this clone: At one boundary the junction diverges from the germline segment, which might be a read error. Here the CDR3 DNA reads TGCGCCATCAGCTTGGCACTAGCGGGGAGGGTTGATACGCAGTATTTT. Its protein is CAISLALAGRVDTQYF. V usage is TRBV5-1 and J usage is TRBJ2-3; TRBD2 agrees at 10 bases. In germline, CDR1 is SGHRS, CDR2 YFSETQ. The CDR3 sequence is 16 residues long.

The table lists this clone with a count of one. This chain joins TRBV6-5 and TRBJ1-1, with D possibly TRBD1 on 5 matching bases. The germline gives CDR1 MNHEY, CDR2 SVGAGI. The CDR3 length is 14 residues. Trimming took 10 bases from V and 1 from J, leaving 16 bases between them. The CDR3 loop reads CATGKRTPNTEAFF. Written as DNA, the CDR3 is TGTGCCACCGGTAAGAGGACACCGAACACTGAAGCTTTCTTT.

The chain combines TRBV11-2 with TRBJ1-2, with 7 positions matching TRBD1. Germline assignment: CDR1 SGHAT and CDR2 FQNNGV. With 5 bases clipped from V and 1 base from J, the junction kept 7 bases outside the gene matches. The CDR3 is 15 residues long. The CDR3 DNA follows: TGTGCCAGCAGCGCCGGGACAGAGATTAACTATGGCTACACCTTC. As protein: CASSAGTEINYGYTF.

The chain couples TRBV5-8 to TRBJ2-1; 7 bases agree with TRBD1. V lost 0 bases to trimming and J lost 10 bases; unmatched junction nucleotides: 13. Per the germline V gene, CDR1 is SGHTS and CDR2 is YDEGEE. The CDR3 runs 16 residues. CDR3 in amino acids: CASSLAAYRGKGEQFF. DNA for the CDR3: TGTGCCAGCAGCTTGGCGGCCTACAGGGGCAAGGGAGAGCAGTTCTTC. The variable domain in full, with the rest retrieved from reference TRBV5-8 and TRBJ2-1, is EAGVTQSPTHLIKTRGQQATLRCSPISGHTSVYWYQQALGLGLQFLLWYDEGEERNRGNFPPRFSGRQFPNYSSELNVNALELEDSALYLCASSLAAYRGKGEQFFGPGTRLTVL.

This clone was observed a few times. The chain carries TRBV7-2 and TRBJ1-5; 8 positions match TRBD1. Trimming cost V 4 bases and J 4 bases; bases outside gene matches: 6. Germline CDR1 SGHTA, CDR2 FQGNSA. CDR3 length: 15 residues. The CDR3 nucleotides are TGTGCCAGCAGCTCTGGACAGGGCGGTAATCAGCCCCAGCATTTT. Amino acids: CASSSGQGGNQPQHF.

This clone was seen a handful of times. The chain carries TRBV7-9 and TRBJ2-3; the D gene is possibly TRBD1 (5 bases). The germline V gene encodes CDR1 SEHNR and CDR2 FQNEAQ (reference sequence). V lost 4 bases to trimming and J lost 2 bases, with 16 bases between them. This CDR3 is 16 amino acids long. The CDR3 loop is CASSSYRWSDTDTQYF. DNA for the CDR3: TGTGCCAGCAGCTCCTACAGGTGGTCGGACACAGATACGCAGTATTTT.

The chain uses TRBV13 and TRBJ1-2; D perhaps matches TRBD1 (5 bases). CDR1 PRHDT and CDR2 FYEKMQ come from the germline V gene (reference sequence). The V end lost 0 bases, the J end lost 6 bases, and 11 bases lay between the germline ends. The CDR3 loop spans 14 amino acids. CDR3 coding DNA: TGTGCCAGCAGCTTAGGCGAAGGGGAAGATGGCTACACCTTC. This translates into CASSLGEGEDGYTF.

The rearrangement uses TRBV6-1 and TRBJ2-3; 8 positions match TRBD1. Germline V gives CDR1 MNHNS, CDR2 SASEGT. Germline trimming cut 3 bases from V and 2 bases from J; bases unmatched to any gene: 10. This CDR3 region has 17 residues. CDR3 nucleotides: TGTGCCAGCAGTGACGCGGACAGGGAATGGGACACAGATACGCAGTATTTT. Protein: CASSDADREWDTDTQYF.

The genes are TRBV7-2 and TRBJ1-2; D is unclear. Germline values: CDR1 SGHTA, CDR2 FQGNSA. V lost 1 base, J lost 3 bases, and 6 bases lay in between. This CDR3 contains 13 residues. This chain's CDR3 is CASSLDQYYGYTF. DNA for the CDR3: TGTGCCAGCAGCTTAGACCAGTACTATGGCTACACCTTC.

The CDR3 nucleotides are TGTGCCAGCAGCCTGGCCGGGACAGCGAACACCGGGGAGCTGTTTTTT. Residues: CASSLAGTANTGELFF. The chain links TRBV11-3 to TRBJ2-2; 7 bases align to TRBD1. Unmatched junction bases numbered 6, after V lost 5 bases and J lost 0 bases. The germline V gene encodes CDR1 SGHNT and CDR2 YENEEA. The CDR3 consists of 16 residues. The complete variable domain, with remaining parts taken from reference TRBV11-3 and TRBJ2-2, reads EAGVVQSPRYKIIEKKQPVAFWCNPISGHNTLYWYLQNLGQGPELLIRYENEEAVDDSQLPKDRFSAERLKGVDSTLKIQPAELGDSAVYLCASSLAGTANTGELFFGEGSRLTVL.